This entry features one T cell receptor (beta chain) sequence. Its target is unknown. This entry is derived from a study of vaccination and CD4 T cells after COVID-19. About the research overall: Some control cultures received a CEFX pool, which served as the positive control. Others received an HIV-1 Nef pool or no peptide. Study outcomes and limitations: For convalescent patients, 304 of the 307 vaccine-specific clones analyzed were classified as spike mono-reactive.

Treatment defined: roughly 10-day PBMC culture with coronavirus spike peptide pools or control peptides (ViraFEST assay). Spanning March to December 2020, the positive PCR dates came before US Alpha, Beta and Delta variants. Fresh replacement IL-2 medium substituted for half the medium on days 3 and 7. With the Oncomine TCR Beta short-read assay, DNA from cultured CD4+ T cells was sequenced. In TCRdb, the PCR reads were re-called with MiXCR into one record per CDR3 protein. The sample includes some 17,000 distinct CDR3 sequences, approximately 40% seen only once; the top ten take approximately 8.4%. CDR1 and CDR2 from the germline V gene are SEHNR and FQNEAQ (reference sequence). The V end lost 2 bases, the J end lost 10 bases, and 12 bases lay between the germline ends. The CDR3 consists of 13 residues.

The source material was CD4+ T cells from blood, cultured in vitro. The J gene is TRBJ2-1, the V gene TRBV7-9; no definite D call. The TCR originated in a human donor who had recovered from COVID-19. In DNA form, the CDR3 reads TGTGCCAGCAGCTTATCGCCCGCGAGAGAGCAGTTCTTC. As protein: CASSLSPAREQFF.